The source of this T cell receptor beta chain is a study of shared clonotypes between healthy human individuals. Sequencing used immunoSEQ multiplex PCR; TCRdb keeps in-frame clones, though not all of them. The sample shows roughly 2.2 million clones, 85% to 95% of them seen only once. The CDR3 runs 15 residues. Germline V gives CDR1 MDHEN, CDR2 SYDVKM. With 2 bases removed from V and 9 bases from J, the gap between germline ends came to 17 bases. The chain uses TRBV28 and TRBJ1-3; D is possibly TRBD1 (5 bases). The sequenced sample was naive CD4+ T cells from PBMCs. Subset in this sample: CD45RA+ positively selected. The receptor comes from a man aged 18 to 30 in good health. Some clones in this sample may be carry-over from other donors' samples. The CDR3 region is CASSLGGEGVVTIYF. DNA of the CDR3: TGTGCCAGCAGTTTAGGAGGGGAAGGAGTAGTCACCATATATTTT.